These 32 T cell receptor beta chains share one sample of origin, sequenced in a study of blood T cell repertoires in COVID-19. Assay: immunoSEQ multiplex PCR; the TCRdb copy retains only in-frame clones and omits some. Here the sample spans 150,000 to 200,000 clones, about 90% being singletons. The sequenced sample consisted of PBMCs or T cells enriched from blood (not recorded which). Receptor source: a human donor with acute COVID-19. The donor label of this sample is uncertain.

The rearrangement uses TRBV9 and TRBJ1-2; 7 bases line up with TRBD1. Germline V gene data show CDR1 as SGDLS and CDR2 as YYNGEE. This CDR3 spans 15 amino acids. The V gene end was trimmed by 3 bases and the J gene end by 7 bases; junction bases not matched to a gene: 12. CDR3 DNA: TGTGCCAGCAGCGATGGCGACAGGGTAATGAGTGGCTACACCTTC. Its protein product is CASSDGDRVMSGYTF.

V usage is TRBV6-2 or TRBV6-3 and J usage is TRBJ1-4; TRBD1 might be the D (6 bases). The germline V gene encodes CDR1 MNHEY and CDR2 SVGEGT. The CDR3 runs 16 residues. Trimming removed 5 bases at V and 4 bases at J, with 17 bases between. The CDR3 region has the DNA TGTGCCAGCAGTCCACTCCTTGGACAGTATAATGAAAAACTGTTTTTT. This encodes CASSPLLGQYNEKLFF.

This chain connects TRBV7-9 to TRBJ2-1; 8 bases map to TRBD2. This CDR3 is 17 amino acids long. The V gene end was trimmed by 3 bases and the J gene end by 0 bases; junction bases not matched to a gene: 7. Germline values: CDR1 SEHNR, CDR2 FQNEAQ (reference sequence). CDR3 region: CASSFPPGTSSYNEQFF. DNA of the CDR3: TGTGCCAGCAGCTTCCCCCCCGGGACTAGCTCCTACAATGAGCAGTTCTTC.

The chain recombines TRBV11-3 with TRBJ2-7, with 9 bases lining up with TRBD2. The V gene's germline CDR1 is SGHNT and CDR2 YENEEA. Trimming cost V 5 bases and J 2 bases; bases outside gene matches: 4. CDR3 length: 14 residues. The CDR3 sequence is CASSPSGDPYEQYF. The CDR3 nucleotides read TGTGCCAGCAGCCCTAGCGGGGACCCCTACGAGCAGTACTTC.

The gene calls are TRBV7-9 and TRBJ2-3, with D perhaps matching TRBD2 (7 bases). Looked up from germline, CDR1 is SEHNR and CDR2 is FQNEAQ (reference sequence). The CDR3 spans 18 residues. Trimming took off 5 bases at V and 2 bases at J, with 23 bases between the two ends. CDR3: CASSHSSSGGRFTDTQYF. The CDR3 nucleotides read TGTGCCAGCAGCCATAGTAGCTCGGGGGGCCGATTCACAGATACGCAGTATTTT.

This chain joins TRBV10-2 and TRBJ1-5; D is possibly TRBD1 (5 bases). This CDR3 has 15 residues. The germline gives CDR1 WSHSY, CDR2 SAAADI. The V and J ends lost 0 bases and 3 bases respectively, with 9 bases between them. The CDR3 is CASSESRVFNQPQHF. CDR3 nucleotides: TGCGCCAGCAGTGAGTCCAGGGTCTTCAATCAGCCCCAGCATTTT.

This chain connects TRBV6-5 to TRBJ1-4, with TRBD1 matching over 7 bases. The length of the CDR3 is 14 residues. J lost 7 bases, V lost 6 bases, and 8 bases had no gene match. In germline, CDR1 is MNHEY, CDR2 SVGAGI. The CDR3, as DNA: TGTGCCAGCAGATCCGGGACAGAGGCTGAAAAACTGTTTTTT. Translated, it gives CASRSGTEAEKLFF.

The chain has TRBV2 and TRBJ2-7; 10 bases agree with TRBD2. Germline V CDR1 and CDR2: SNHLY, FYNNEI. The CDR3 runs to 14 residues. The V gene end was trimmed by 7 bases and the J gene end by 3 bases; junction bases not matched to a gene: 6. The CDR3, as DNA: TGTGCCAGCATAGCCGAGCGGGGGGGCTACGAGCAGTACTTC. This codes for CASIAERGGYEQYF. The full variable domain, completed using reference TRBV2 and TRBJ2-7, is EPEVTQTPSHQVTQMGQEVILRCVPISNHLYFYWYRQILGQKVEFLVSFYNNEISEKSEIFDDQFSVERPDGSNFTLKIRSTKLEDSAMYFCASIAERGGYEQYFGPGTRLTVT.

The chain links TRBV5-4 to TRBJ1-1, with TRBD1 as a possible D gene (6 bases). CDR3 size: 12 residues. Germline V gene data show CDR1 as SGHNT and CDR2 as YYREEE (reference sequence). The V and J ends lost 2 bases and 11 bases respectively, with 13 bases between them. The CDR3: CASSFAQGRAFF. The CDR3 nucleotides read TGTGCCAGCAGCTTCGCACAGGGTCGGGCTTTCTTT.

This sequence joins TRBV4-2 and TRBJ2-1; TRBD2 matches 11 bases. Germline V gene sequence: CDR1 LGHNA, CDR2 YNFKEQ. CDR3 length: 16 residues. V dropped 1 base and J dropped 4; count of bases not matched to a gene: 3. In nucleotides, the CDR3 is TGTGCCAGCAGCCAAGGAGGGACTAGCGGTTACAATGAGCAGTTCTTC. As protein: CASSQGGTSGYNEQFF.

The V and J genes are TRBV9 and TRBJ2-3; 9 positions match TRBD1. Germline CDR1 is SGDLS and CDR2 is YYNGEE. CDR3 size: 15 residues. The ends lost 1 base at V and 7 bases at J; junction bases unmatched: 7. The CDR3 region is CASSVTGTGSNTQYF. As DNA, the CDR3 is TGTGCCAGCAGCGTAACCGGGACAGGGTCAAATACGCAGTATTTT.

The genes are TRBV6-1 and TRBJ2-3; D gene unclear. Trimming shortened V by 3 bases and J by 0 bases, and 10 bases separated the two germline ends. CDR3 length: 15 amino acids. In germline, CDR1 is MNHNS, CDR2 SASEGT. The CDR3 DNA sequence: TGTGCCAGCAGTGACACAGTCTTGAGCACAGATACGCAGTATTTT. Amino acid sequence: CASSDTVLSTDTQYF.

To note about this clone: Compared with germline, one end of the junction differs, possibly owing to a read error. The chain employs TRBV19 and TRBJ2-2, with D maybe TRBD2 (5 bases). Germline V gene lookup returns CDR1 LNHDA and CDR2 SQIVND (reference sequence). The CDR3 is made up of 13 amino acids. The CDR3 loop is CASSTGNPGELFF. The CDR3 DNA is TGTGCCAGTAGTACCGGGAACCCCGGGGAGCTGTTTTTT. The full variable domain, completed using reference TRBV19 and TRBJ2-2, is DGGITQSPKYLFRKEGQNVTLSCEQNLNHDAMYWYRQDPGQGLRLIYYSQIVNDFQKGDIAEGYSVSREKKESFPLTVTSAQKNPTAFYLCASSTGNPGELFFGEGSRLTVL.

The chain uses TRBV29-1 and TRBJ1-4, with TRBD1 matching over 7 bases. J lost 7 bases, V lost 1 base, and 12 bases had no gene match. The CDR3 has 16 residues. Germline CDR1 reads SQVTM; CDR2 reads ANQGSEA. The CDR3 nucleotides read TGCAGCGTTGAAGGGACAGGACTTCTGGGGGGTGAAAAACTGTTTTTT. It translates to CSVEGTGLLGGEKLFF.

Concerning this clone itself: An end of the junction does not agree with germline; a read error may underlie this. The chain joins TRBV15 to TRBJ2-2; the match to TRBD2 covers 8 bases. Germline loops: CDR1 LNHNV, CDR2 YYDKDF (reference sequence). The CDR3 extends over 19 amino acids. CDR3 residues: CATSRGGWDRGGGTGELFF. In DNA form, the CDR3 reads TGCGCCACCAGCCGCGGGGGATGGGACCGGGGGGGCGGCACCGGGGAGCTGTTTTTT.

The chain has TRBV5-1 and TRBJ2-5; unclear D gene. With 5 bases removed from V and 2 bases from J, the gap between germline ends came to 7 bases. This CDR3 has 12 amino acids. Germline CDR1 and CDR2: SGHRS and YFSETQ. CDR3 region: CASSSGQETQYF. In DNA, the CDR3 is TGCGCCAGCAGTTCCGGGCAAGAGACCCAGTACTTC.

This chain connects TRBV11-2 to TRBJ2-5; 9 bases are a match to TRBD2. This CDR3 spans 17 amino acids. Germline V gene lookup returns CDR1 SGHAT and CDR2 FQNNGV. V lost 2 bases to trimming and J lost 4 bases; unmatched junction nucleotides: 11. CDR3 sequence reads: CASSLLAGITQAETQYF. In DNA, the CDR3 is TGTGCCAGCAGCTTACTAGCGGGGATTACCCAGGCAGAGACCCAGTACTTC. Full variable domain (rest looked up from reference TRBV11-2 and TRBJ2-5): EAGVAQSPRYKIIEKRQSVAFWCNPISGHATLYWYQQILGQGPKLLIQFQNNGVVDDSQLPKDRFSAERLKGVDSTLKIQPAKLEDSAVYLCASSLLAGITQAETQYFGPGTRLLVL.

The rearrangement uses TRBV19 and TRBJ2-7; 8 bases fit TRBD1. Per germline, CDR1 LNHDA and CDR2 SQIVND (reference sequence). With 3 bases clipped from V and 6 bases from J, the junction kept 10 bases outside the gene matches. This CDR3 comprises 15 residues. CDR3: CASSISGTGLGEQYF. The CDR3 bases are TGTGCCAGTAGTATTTCTGGGACAGGTTTGGGCGAGCAGTACTTC. The complete variable domain, with remaining parts taken from reference TRBV19 and TRBJ2-7, reads DGGITQSPKYLFRKEGQNVTLSCEQNLNHDAMYWYRQDPGQGLRLIYYSQIVNDFQKGDIAEGYSVSREKKESFPLTVTSAQKNPTAFYLCASSISGTGLGEQYFGPGTRLTVT.

The chain uses TRBV11-1 and TRBJ1-1, with 7 bases matching TRBD1. The junction had 3 bases not matched to a gene; V was cut back by 5 bases and J by 0 bases. The CDR3 contains 14 residues. CDR1 is SGHAT, CDR2 FQDESV, per germline (reference sequence). The CDR3 DNA sequence: TGTGCCAGCAGCCCCGACAGGGTGAACACTGAAGCTTTCTTT. It is translated as CASSPDRVNTEAFF.

The chain employs TRBV6-2 or TRBV6-3 and TRBJ1-4, with TRBD1 matching over 8 bases. The CDR3 is made up of 15 amino acids. Germline V CDR1 and CDR2: MNHEY, SVGEGT. With 2 bases clipped from V and 8 bases from J, the junction kept 7 bases outside the gene matches. The CDR3 DNA follows: TGTGCCAGCAGTTACGCCGGACAGGGAAAAGAAAAACTGTTTTTT. It translates to CASSYAGQGKEKLFF.

The chain recombines TRBV18 with TRBJ1-6; 7 nucleotides align to TRBD1. In germline, CDR1 is KGHSH, CDR2 LQKENI. CDR3 size: 15 residues. V lost 6 bases, J lost 8 bases, and 10 bases stayed unmatched. The CDR3 reads CASSDSGQRDSPLHF. The CDR3 DNA is TGTGCCAGCTCGGACTCGGGACAGCGGGATTCACCCCTCCACTTT. The full variable domain, completed using reference TRBV18 and TRBJ1-6, is NAGVMQNPRHLVRRRGQEARLRCSPMKGHSHVYWYRQLPEEGLKFMVYLQKENIIDESGMPKERFSAEFPKEGPSILRIQQVVRGDSAAYFCASSDSGQRDSPLHFGNGTRLTVT.

The V gene is TRBV4-2, the J gene TRBJ2-7, with D uncertain. Trimming removed 0 bases from V and 3 bases from J, with 9 bases in between. The CDR3 is 14 amino acids. The V gene's germline CDR1 is LGHNA and CDR2 YNFKEQ. CDR3 bases: TGTGCCAGCAGCCAAGAATCCGTTCGCTACGAGCAGTACTTC. Translating gives CASSQESVRYEQYF.

The chain carries TRBV9 and TRBJ2-1, with 10 nucleotides matching TRBD2. CDR3 length equals 15 residues. Germline-derived CDR1 and CDR2 are SGDLS and YYNGEE. Trimming cost V 4 bases and J 7 bases; bases outside gene matches: 8. The CDR3 region is CASSLTSGVKNEQFF. As DNA, the CDR3 is TGTGCCAGCAGCCTTACTAGCGGGGTTAAGAATGAGCAGTTCTTC.

The rearrangement joins TRBV11-2 to TRBJ1-2; maybe TRBD1 (6 bases). V was cut by 5 bases and J by 8 bases, with 12 bases left in between. The germline CDR1 and CDR2 sequences are SGHAT and FQNNGV. The CDR3 consists of 12 residues. In DNA form, the CDR3 reads TGTGCCAGCAGCCTACCGACAGGAGGCTACACCTTC. It encodes CASSLPTGGYTF.

This chain joins TRBV6-5 and TRBJ1-2; perhaps TRBD1 as D (5 bases). V was clipped by 10 bases and J by 4 bases, with 22 bases between them. CDR1 and CDR2 (germline): MNHEY, SVGAGI. The CDR3 length is 15 residues. Here the CDR3 reads CAILPGLRTGYGYTF. The CDR3 DNA is TGTGCCATCCTTCCGGGACTCCGTACGGGCTATGGCTACACCTTC.

The chain recombines TRBV6-6 with TRBJ2-2; TRBD1 aligns across 10 bases. The CDR3 has 16 residues. Per germline, CDR1 MNHNY and CDR2 SVGAGI (reference sequence). After removal of 6 bases from V and 6 bases from J, the junction contained 10 bases not matched to a gene. CDR3 in amino acids: CASSPPGQGTAGELFF. The CDR3 coding sequence is TGTGCCAGCAGCCCACCGGGACAGGGGACGGCCGGGGAGCTGTTTTTT.

V is TRBV6-2 or TRBV6-3 and J is TRBJ1-1; possibly TRBD1 for D (5 bases). There are 14 residues in the CDR3. The V gene's germline CDR1 is MNHEY and CDR2 SVGEGT. The ends were cut back, 6 bases at V and 4 bases at J, with 15 bases in the middle. CDR3 DNA sequence: TGTGCCAGCAGCAGAATGACAGTTAGCACTGAAGCTTTCTTT. Translated, it gives CASSRMTVSTEAFF.

V usage is TRBV7-2 and J usage is TRBJ1-1, with D possibly being TRBD1 (5 bases). CDR3 size: 14 residues. V shed 6 bases and J shed 5 bases, with 16 bases lying between them. Germline V gene lookup returns CDR1 SGHTA and CDR2 FQGNSA. CDR3 region: CASSPGPEMTEAFF. As DNA, the CDR3 is TGTGCCAGCAGTCCAGGGCCGGAGATGACTGAAGCTTTCTTT.

V and J are TRBV9 and TRBJ2-2; D unclear. Germline CDR1 is SGDLS and CDR2 is YYNGEE. The CDR3 extends over 12 amino acids. Deletions cut 7 bases from V and 3 bases from J, with 7 bases between. The CDR3 reads CASSVYTGELFF. The CDR3 DNA reads TGTGCCAGCTCAGTTTACACCGGGGAGCTGTTTTTT.

V usage is TRBV30 and J usage is TRBJ2-6; 8 nucleotides match TRBD1. The germline V gene encodes CDR1 GTSNPN and CDR2 SVGIG (reference sequence). Germline trimming cut 0 bases from V and 1 base from J; bases unmatched to any gene: 8. This CDR3 spans 18 amino acids. The CDR3 DNA follows: TGTGCCTGGAGTGTCGGACAGGGAACTCTTTCTGGGGCCAACGTCCTGACTTTC. Translation gives CAWSVGQGTLSGANVLTF.

V usage is TRBV5-1 and J usage is TRBJ1-4, with D uncertain. V shed 4 bases and J shed 2 bases, with 9 bases lying between them. In germline, CDR1 is SGHRS, CDR2 YFSETQ. There are 14 residues in the CDR3. The chain's CDR3 is CASSPTATNEKLFF. For the CDR3, the DNA is TGCGCCAGCAGCCCTACAGCTACTAATGAAAAACTGTTTTTT.

In this sample, this clone turned up once. The chain employs TRBV5-1 and TRBJ2-1; 7 bases are a match to TRBD2. Germline V gives CDR1 SGHRS, CDR2 YFSETQ. Trimming removed 2 bases from V and 5 bases from J; junction bases left unmatched: 4. The CDR3 is made up of 14 amino acids. The CDR3 here is CASSFLGLDNEQFF. Written as DNA, the CDR3 is TGCGCCAGCAGCTTCCTAGGACTAGACAATGAGCAGTTCTTC. Combining the CDR3 with reference TRBV5-1 and TRBJ2-1 gives the whole variable domain KAGVTQTPRYLIKTRGQQVTLSCSPISGHRSVSWYQQTPGQGLQFLFEYFSETQRNKGNFPGRFSGRQFSNSRSEMNVSTLELGDSALYLCASSFLGLDNEQFFGPGTRLTVL.